Listed below are T cell receptor beta chains from one sample, sequenced in a study of T cell responses to AZD1222 COVID-19 vaccine. Using immunoSEQ multiplex PCR, the repertoire was profiled, and TCRdb retains in-frame clones only, with some absent. Altogether 100,000 to 150,000 clones are present, around nine tenths being singletons, with the ten largest covering just over 7%. The sequenced sample was peripheral blood, obtained on day 0 of AZD1222 vaccination. These receptors all come from an adult in good health. Each CDR3 is given with its conserved first and last residue. A D gene is named only where the DNA matches it firmly. The listing skips clone size in some rows; elsewhere it reads once, few, many or a size class.

clone size,V gene,D gene,J gene,CDR3 DNA,CDR3 protein
.,TRBV10-3,TRBD1,TRBJ1-1,TGTGCCGCGCGGGGACAGACAGAAGCTTTCTTT,CAARGQTEAFF
few,TRBV2,.,TRBJ1-2,TGTGCCAGCAGACGTCCAGGGGACGGTGGCTACACCTTC,CASRRPGDGGYTF
.,TRBV2,.,TRBJ2-3,TGTGCCAGCACCTCGCCTTCGGGGGGCGAAACAGATACGCAGTATTTT,CASTSPSGGETDTQYF
.,TRBV11-2,TRBD1,TRBJ2-2,TGTGCCAGCAGCTCGACAGGGGCAGGGACCGGGGAGCTGTTTTTT,CASSSTGAGTGELFF
.,TRBV28,.,TRBJ1-5,TGTGCCAGCAGCCCGAGAGGCAAGCCCCAGCATTTT,CASSPRGKPQHF
.,TRBV6-5,.,TRBJ2-7,TGTGCCAGCAGTGACTCTAGAGGGGGCTACGAGCAGTACTTC,CASSDSRGGYEQYF
.,TRBV10-2,TRBD2,TRBJ2-3,TGCGCCACTTATGAGTGGACTAGCGGGCACAACACAGATACGCAGTATTTT,CATYEWTSGHNTDTQYF
.,TRBV5-1,.,TRBJ1-4,TGCGCCAGCAGCTTGGCGGGCCCAAATGGAGCTAATGAAAAACTGTTTTTT,CASSLAGPNGANEKLFF
.,TRBV28,.,TRBJ1-4,TGTGCCAGCAGTTCGTACCTCCAGGGGCGTGATGAAAAACTGTTTTTT,CASSSYLQGRDEKLFF
.,TRBV5-6,TRBD1,TRBJ2-1,TGTGCCAGCAGTCCGACAGGGGGCATGATCGGTGAGCAGTTCTTC,CASSPTGGMIGEQFF
once,TRBV10-3,.,TRBJ1-2,TGTGCCATCAGTACCCGCGGGGGGCGTGACTATGGCTACACCTTC,CAISTRGGRDYGYTF
.,TRBV6-1,TRBD2,TRBJ2-7,TGTGCCAGCAGTGAAGAGAGCGGACTAGAATTCTACTACGAGCAGTACTTC,CASSEESGLEFYYEQYF
.,TRBV7-9,.,TRBJ2-7,TGTGCCAGCAGTTCCGAAAGGACAGCGGGACGCTACGAGCAGTACTTC,CASSSERTAGRYEQYF
once,TRBV19,.,TRBJ1-5,TGTGCCAGTAGGGACCTGGGGCTGAGCAATCAGCCCCAGCATTTT,CASRDLGLSNQPQHF
.,TRBV3-1/TRBV3-2,TRBD2,TRBJ2-1,TGTGCCAGCAGCCAAGAAGGACTAGCGGGAGGGTTCTCTGAGCAGTTCTTC,CASSQEGLAGGFSEQFF
.,TRBV13,.,TRBJ1-6,TGTGCCAGCAGCTTAGGAGACCGGCGCTCCTATAATTCACCCCTCCACTTT,CASSLGDRRSYNSPLHF